These T cell receptor beta chains were read from a single sample in a study of response to subunit inactivated influenza vaccine. Each CDR3 protein gets one entry after TCRdb re-called the RT-PCR reads with MiXCR. Of almost 600,000 distinct CDR3 sequences in the sample, around 15% were seen once. This sample comprised PBMCs from blood, obtained roughly 12 days after vaccination. The receptors were gathered from a man aged 50-59 years who received an inactivated influenza vaccine. Each CDR3 is given with its conserved first and last residue. A D gene is named only where the DNA matches it firmly. Expanded clones get a size class; other rows say once, few or many, or leave the size out.

d_gene,v_gene,j_gene,abundance,CDR3aa,CDR3nt
TRBD1,TRBV5-1,TRBJ2-7,many,CASSRTGTSYEQYF,TGCGCCAGCAGTCGGACAGGGACCTCCTACGAGCAGTACTTC
-,TRBV4-3,TRBJ1-6,-,CASSPSRYNSPLHF,TGCGCCAGCAGCCCCTCCCGTTATAATTCACCCCTCCACTTT
-,TRBV12-3/TRBV12-4,TRBJ1-6,few,CASSLGTVDFPLHF,TGTGCCAGCAGTTTAGGGACAGTGGATTTCCCCCTCCACTTT
-,TRBV6-1,TRBJ1-6,many,CASRGSRTENSPLHF,TGTGCCAGCAGGGGGAGTAGGACGGAGAATTCACCCCTCCACTTT
-,TRBV7-2,TRBJ2-3,-,CASSSRRYSTDTQYF,TGTGCCAGCAGCTCCAGACGATATAGCACAGATACGCAGTATTTT
-,TRBV20-1,TRBJ2-3,-,CSARVQDTQYF,TGCAGTGCTAGAGTTCAAGATACGCAGTATTTT
TRBD2,TRBV24-1,TRBJ2-5,-,CATSDQGLGETQYF,TGTGCCACCAGTGACCAGGGACTAGGCGAGACCCAGTACTTC
-,TRBV7-2,TRBJ2-7,few,CASSLETWEQYF,TGTGCCAGCAGCTTAGAGACGTGGGAGCAGTACTTC
-,TRBV7-2,TRBJ2-3,-,CASRQTGLSTDTQYF,TGTGCCAGCAGACAAACAGGGTTAAGCACAGATACGCAGTATTTT
-,TRBV10-3,TRBJ2-1,-,CAISEFGPNEQFF,TGTGCCATCAGTGAGTTTGGTCCTAATGAGCAGTTCTTC
-,TRBV5-1,TRBJ2-7,few,CASSLGTLSSYEQYF,TGCGCCAGCAGCTTGGGGACTTTGAGCTCCTACGAGCAGTACTTC
TRBD2,TRBV7-2,TRBJ2-1,-,CASSFGTSGGVAQFF,TGTGCCAGCAGCTTCGGGACTAGCGGGGGGGTGGCGCAGTTCTTC
TRBD1,TRBV6-5,TRBJ1-2,-,CASSSQRGRQGAYGYTF,TGTGCCAGCAGTTCCCAAAGGGGGCGACAGGGGGCTTATGGCTACACCTTC
-,TRBV6-5,TRBJ2-2,-,CASSYQGQNTGELFF,TGTGCCAGCAGTTATCAGGGACAGAACACCGGGGAGCTGTTTTTT
TRBD2,TRBV11-2,TRBJ2-1,many,CASRKPGGRGNEQFF,TGTGCCAGCAGGAAGCCGGGGGGGCGAGGAAATGAGCAGTTCTTC
-,TRBV27,TRBJ2-6,-,CASSWVGRNRGANVLTF,TGTGCCAGCAGTTGGGTGGGGCGTAACCGCGGGGCCAACGTCCTGACTTTC
-,TRBV2,TRBJ1-5,-,CASSSGRLVNQPQHF,TGTGCCAGCAGTTCAGGGAGGTTGGTCAATCAGCCCCAGCATTTT
-,TRBV6-5,TRBJ2-3,few,CASSYSLGTSTDTQYF,TGTGCCAGCAGTTACTCTCTGGGGACTAGCACAGATACGCAGTATTTT
TRBD1,TRBV20-1,TRBJ1-1,-,CSATQGYDTEAFF,TGCAGTGCAACACAGGGGTATGACACTGAAGCTTTCTTT
-,TRBV7-9,TRBJ2-1,-,CASSLEIRNEQFF,TGTGCCAGCAGCCTAGAGATCCGAAACGAGCAGTTCTTC
-,TRBV27,TRBJ2-5,-,CASSFRGKETQYF,TGTGCCAGCAGTTTTCGGGGGAAAGAGACCCAGTACTTC
-,TRBV29-1,TRBJ1-4,-,CSVKDRATNEKLFF,TGCAGCGTTAAGGACAGAGCAACTAATGAAAAACTGTTTTTT
-,TRBV3-1,TRBJ1-3,few,CASSQSPSSGNTIYF,TGTGCCAGCAGCCAAAGCCCGAGCTCTGGAAACACCATATATTTT
-,TRBV20-1,TRBJ1-1,many,CSAKGTENTEAFF,TGCAGTGCTAAAGGGACGGAGAACACTGAAGCTTTCTTT
TRBD2,TRBV14,TRBJ2-1,few,CASSRGTSGILSSYNEQFF,TGTGCCAGCAGCCGCGGGACTAGCGGAATCCTTTCCTCCTACAATGAGCAGTTCTTC
-,TRBV15,TRBJ2-3,few,CATSSPVAGRITDTQYF,TGTGCCACCAGCAGCCCGGTGGCAGGGCGCATCACAGATACGCAGTATTTT
TRBD1,TRBV5-1,TRBJ2-1,-,CASSTWTGAEEQFF,TGCGCCAGCAGCACATGGACAGGGGCCGAGGAGCAGTTCTTC
TRBD1,TRBV18,TRBJ2-1,-,CASAFRQGAGNEQFF,TGTGCCAGCGCTTTCCGACAGGGGGCAGGGAATGAGCAGTTCTTC
TRBD2,TRBV5-1,TRBJ2-3,-,CASSRASGGADRGQYF,TGCGCCAGCAGCAGAGCTAGCGGGGGCGCAGACCGGGGGCAGTATTTT
TRBD2,TRBV5-5,TRBJ2-1,few,CASSLEWSGTSDNNEQFF,TGTGCCAGCAGCTTGGAGTGGTCGGGGACTAGCGACAACAATGAGCAGTTCTTC
-,TRBV18,TRBJ2-4,-,CASSPSWGDIQYF,TGTGCCAGCTCACCGTCCTGGGGAGACATTCAGTACTTC
TRBD2,TRBV13,TRBJ2-7,-,CASSLGRGDYEQYF,TGTGCCAGCAGCTTAGGACGGGGGGACTACGAGCAGTACTTC
TRBD2,TRBV4-3,TRBJ2-1,-,CASSHLTGGRRIINEQFF,TGCGCCAGCAGCCACCTCACTGGCGGGAGGAGAATCATCAATGAGCAGTTCTTC
TRBD1,TRBV5-1,TRBJ1-1,few,CASRAGDSRTEAFF,TGCGCCAGCAGGGCCGGGGACAGTCGGACTGAAGCTTTCTTT
-,TRBV30,TRBJ2-3,few,CAWSVLPTRTDTQYF,TGTGCCTGGAGTGTCCTCCCGACCCGCACAGATACGCAGTATTTT
-,TRBV5-1,TRBJ1-6,few,CASASAGDSYNSPLHF,TGCGCCAGCGCCTCGGCTGGGGACTCCTATAATTCACCCCTCCACTTT
TRBD2,TRBV6-1,TRBJ2-7,-,CASSNRGGYEQYF,TGTGCCAGCTCCAATCGGGGGGGCTACGAGCAGTACTTC
TRBD2,TRBV19,TRBJ2-2,-,CASQPGLARSGELFF,TGTGCCAGTCAACCGGGACTAGCGCGTTCCGGGGAGCTGTTTTTT
TRBD2,TRBV9,TRBJ2-5,-,CASSPLRAGGKETQYF,TGTGCCAGCAGCCCCCTAAGAGCGGGGGGGAAGGAGACCCAGTACTTC
-,TRBV20-1,TRBJ2-3,few,CSARDYLAGQSTDTQYF,TGCAGTGCTAGAGATTACCTCGCGGGACAGAGCACAGATACGCAGTATTTT
-,TRBV28,TRBJ1-1,-,CASSLSPRRDTEAFF,TGTGCCAGCAGTTTATCACCCCGGCGCGACACTGAAGCTTTCTTT
-,TRBV3-1,TRBJ2-7,few,CASSQQGGPYEQYF,TGTGCCAGCAGCCAACAGGGGGGGCCTTACGAGCAGTACTTC
-,TRBV15,TRBJ2-2,-,CATSRDLGNTGELFF,TGTGCCACCAGCAGAGATCTGGGAAACACCGGGGAGCTGTTTTTT
-,TRBV7-9,TRBJ2-7,-,CASSQYGVDEQYF,TGTGCCAGCAGCCAGTACGGGGTTGACGAGCAGTACTTC
-,TRBV27,TRBJ2-5,-,CASSLMGARETQYF,TGTGCCAGCAGTTTGATGGGAGCTCGGGAGACCCAGTACTTC
TRBD1,TRBV2,TRBJ1-5,few,CASSEGYRGQPQHF,TGTGCCAGCAGTGAAGGGTACAGGGGTCAGCCCCAGCATTTT
-,TRBV20-1,TRBJ2-6,many,CSAPQGPGGANVLTF,TGCAGCGCCCCACAGGGCCCAGGGGGGGCCAACGTCCTGACTTTC
TRBD1,TRBV12-3/TRBV12-4,TRBJ2-1,-,CASSPQTGVDEQFF,TGTGCCAGCAGTCCGCAGACAGGGGTGGATGAGCAGTTCTTC
TRBD2,TRBV7-2,TRBJ2-7,few,CASSTEGREFSFEQYF,TGTGCCAGCAGCACAGAGGGGAGGGAGTTTTCGTTCGAGCAGTACTTC
-,TRBV29-1,TRBJ2-1,many,CSVESSYNEQFF,TGCAGCGTTGAAAGCTCCTACAATGAGCAGTTCTTC
-,TRBV20-1,TRBJ1-5,-,CSATLQGVGNQPQHF,TGCAGTGCTACGCTGCAGGGAGTAGGCAATCAGCCCCAGCATTTT
-,TRBV5-6,TRBJ2-1,-,CASSLRIEQFF,TGTGCCAGCAGCTTGAGAATCGAGCAGTTCTTC
-,TRBV7-9,TRBJ2-3,-,CAIGAAASTDTQYF,TGTGCCATCGGGGCGGCTGCTAGCACAGATACGCAGTATTTT
TRBD1,TRBV6-5,TRBJ2-7,-,CASSYGQGPSYEQYF,TGTGCCAGCAGTTACGGACAGGGCCCGTCCTACGAGCAGTACTTC
-,TRBV5-1,TRBJ2-7,-,CASSPVAEAYEQYF,TGCGCCAGCAGCCCCGTAGCGGAAGCCTACGAGCAGTACTTC
-,TRBV21-1,TRBJ2-7,-,CASRDKGRTAPTSYEQYF,TGTGCCAGCAGGGACAAAGGAAGAACGGCCCCTACCTCCTACGAGCAGTACTTC
TRBD2,TRBV24-1,TRBJ2-1,-,CATSDPSLAASSYNEQFF,TGTGCCACCAGTGATCCCTCGCTAGCGGCAAGCTCCTACAATGAGCAGTTCTTC
-,TRBV20-1,TRBJ2-6,few,CSAPLLYTGLPGANVLTF,TGCAGTGCTCCGCTGTTGTACACAGGGCTGCCTGGGGCCAACGTCCTGACTTTC
-,TRBV29-1,TRBJ1-1,-,CSVTQTVAFF,TGCAGCGTCACCCAGACGGTGGCTTTCTTT
-,TRBV27,TRBJ2-7,-,CASSPSTGYEQYF,TGTGCCAGCAGCCCTTCGACAGGATACGAGCAGTACTTC